This TCR beta chain was sequenced in a study of T-cell memory formation after mild COVID-19 (dated by TCRdb to the early 2020s). Regarding the study in general: Most TCR sequence clusters were specific to one of the two donors. Longitudinal TCRalpha and TCRbeta repertoire sequencing tracked T-cell clones expanding and contracting after mild COVID-19 in a couple of donors. The cohort was made up of two young adult volunteers, one female and one male, who were previously healthy. The paper's findings and limits, for the study overall: SARS-CoV-2 specificity was not confirmed for the second-wave clones peaking on day 37. From day 15 to 85, contracting clones showed balanced CD4/CD8 phenotypes, whereas a second wave of clones that expanded from day 15 to 37 leaned towards CD4+. Some responding clones were detected in pre-infection memory, which suggested that pre-existing cross-reactive memory T cells had joined the SARS-CoV-2 response. Contracting CD4+ clones turned up mainly in the CM and EM memory subsets, whereas EMRA was where CD8+ clones were enriched. The study included only a couple of mild cases, and larger cohorts that include severe cases with pre-infection samples were judged to be necessary.

Sequencing was performed on an Illumina NovaSeq 6000. TCRalpha and TCRbeta cDNA libraries were built by 5'RACE with constant-segment primers, adding sample barcodes and unique molecular identifiers. RNA was extracted from every sample with Trizol reagent. The libraries were amplified in two PCR steps, and the second step added a second sample barcode and Illumina TruSeq adapters. Sequencing of the libraries was done on an Illumina NovaSeq, producing 2 x 150 bp paired-end reads. Processing in the source paper ran as follows. With migec v1.2.7, reads were demultiplexed and then collapsed into UMI-guided consensus sequences. With mixcr v2.1.11, UMI consensuses were aligned to TRA and TRB V and J templates and assembled into clonotypes. A clonotype was counted as expanded or contracted only if both edgeR and NoisET called the change significant, with noise models trained on biological replicates. edgeR calls used a false discovery rate-adjusted p below 0.01 and a log2 fold-change threshold of 1. As an exploratory analysis of dynamics, PCA with hierarchical clustering was applied to max-normalized trajectories of the 1000 most abundant clonotypes. Separately sequenced CD4+ and CD8+ repertoires were used to assign the CD4 or CD8 phenotype of responding clones. The public reads were quality trimmed at Q25 with fastp and then assembled into clones with MiXCR by TCRdb, keeping productive beta chains. Rows are combined by CDR3 protein, so each entry shows the most common genes and DNA. The V and J calls and clone size are TCRdb's, not the authors'. The sample profile shows approximately 500,000 distinct CDR3 sequences; roughly 25% of them were found once. The top ten hold around an eighth of the sample.

Trimming leaves V shorter by 9 bases and J shorter by 4 bases, with the junction holding 15 bases beyond the gene matches. The germline V gene sets CDR1 to MNHEY and CDR2 to SVGAGI. The CDR3, cysteine through phenylalanine, is 16 amino acids long. Left in the record is the CDR3 DNA by itself, 48 bases read in frame from the first base. Ficoll-Paque density gradient centrifugation was the method used to isolate PBMCs. On this clonotype: Its cognate antigen has yet to be identified. Per-nucleotide qualities are absent, and no much larger clonotype sits a single base away.

The rearranged segments are TRBV6-5 and TRBJ2-1; the junction holds 7 bases that match TRBD1. The sequenced material came from PBMCs or a T cell subset sorted from them (not recorded which). The TCR originated in an adult woman who had mild COVID-19 (a few samples of this study predate the infection). The sample titles of this study are shuffled in the database, so cell type and time point are left out; the donor was told from shared clones. The nucleotide sequence is given as TGTGCCAGTTTCCCCTCTACGGGACAGCCGTACAATGAGCAGTTCTTC. Its protein product is CASFPSTGQPYNEQFF.